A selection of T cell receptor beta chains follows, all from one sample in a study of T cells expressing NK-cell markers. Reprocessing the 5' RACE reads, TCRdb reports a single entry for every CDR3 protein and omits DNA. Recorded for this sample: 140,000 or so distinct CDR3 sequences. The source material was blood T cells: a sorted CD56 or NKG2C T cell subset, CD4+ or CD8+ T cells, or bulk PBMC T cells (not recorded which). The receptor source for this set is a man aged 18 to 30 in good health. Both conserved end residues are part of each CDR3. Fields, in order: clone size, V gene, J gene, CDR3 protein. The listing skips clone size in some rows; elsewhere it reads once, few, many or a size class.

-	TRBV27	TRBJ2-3	CASSFLTSGTTGTQYF
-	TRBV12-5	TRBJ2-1	CASGLFLAGALYNEQFF
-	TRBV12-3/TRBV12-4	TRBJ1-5	CASSLRGNNQPQHF
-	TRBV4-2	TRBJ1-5	CASSQDVGVSNQPQHF
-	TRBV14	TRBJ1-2	CASSQEEHYYGYTF
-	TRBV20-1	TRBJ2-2	CSAREYSGAGTGELFF
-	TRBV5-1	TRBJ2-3	CASSFQGSPSGDPTDTQYF
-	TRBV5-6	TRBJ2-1	CASSFKREFLDEQFF
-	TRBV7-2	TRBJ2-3	CASRGFVLTDTQYF
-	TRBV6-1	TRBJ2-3	CASSRDTGWLGDTQYF
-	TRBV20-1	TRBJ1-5	CSARGTGGADQPQHF
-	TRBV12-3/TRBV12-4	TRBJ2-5	CASSFSMRGKYGTQYF
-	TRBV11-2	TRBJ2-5	CASNSGAGAFNYQETQYF
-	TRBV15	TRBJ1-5	CATSRGQEYNQPQHF
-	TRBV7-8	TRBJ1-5	CASSLARSQPQHF
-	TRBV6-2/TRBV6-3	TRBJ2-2	CASELAANTGELFF
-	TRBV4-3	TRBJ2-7	CASSQDPGLAAEQYF
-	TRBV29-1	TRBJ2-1	CSYGTSGRADYNEQFF
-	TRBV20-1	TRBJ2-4	CSAFPRENKNIQYF
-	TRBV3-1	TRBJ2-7	CASSHGISYEQYF
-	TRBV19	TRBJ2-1	CASSNGRTSDEQFF
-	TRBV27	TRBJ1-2	CASSLNRVIPQSGGYTF
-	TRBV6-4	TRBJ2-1	CASSGQGDEQFF
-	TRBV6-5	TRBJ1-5	CASSSPVGQPQHF
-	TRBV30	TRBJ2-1	CAWSSGGGYEQFF
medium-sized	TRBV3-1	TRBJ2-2	CASSQDTGQGGLFF
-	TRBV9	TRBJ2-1	CASSLTSGTYNEQFF
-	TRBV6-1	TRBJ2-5	CASSEELRTSLKTQYF
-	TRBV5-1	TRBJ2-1	CASSLHPERPTYNEQFF
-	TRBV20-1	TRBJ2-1	CSASPVPSNEQFF
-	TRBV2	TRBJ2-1	CASRQGRNEQFF
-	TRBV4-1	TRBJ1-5	CASSYSGGGNQPQHF
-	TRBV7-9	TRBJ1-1	CASSPPAAPEAFF
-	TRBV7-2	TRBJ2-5	CASSLLPGHQETQYF
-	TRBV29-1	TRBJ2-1	CSAPGSGSSYNEQFF
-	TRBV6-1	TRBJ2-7	CASSQTSGSYEQYF
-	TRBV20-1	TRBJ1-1	CSARDVPGTEAFF